The T cell receptor (beta chain) under discussion was sequenced for a study of response to subunit inactivated influenza vaccine. MiXCR, applied by TCRdb to the RT-PCR reads, yields one record per CDR3 protein. The data show 550,000 to 600,000 distinct CDR3 sequences, with approximately 10% seen just once and 10% to 13% held by the top ten. This clonotype was seen at least ten times. The antigen remains undetermined. General study findings and limits: Authors proposed each seasonal influenza vaccination draws in few new T cells.

Between the trimmed V and J ends, which lost 9 bases and 4 bases, there was a span of 12 bases. CDR3 size: 12 residues. Germline assignment: CDR1 MNHEY and CDR2 SVGAGI. The chain links TRBV6-5 to TRBJ1-2, with D perhaps matching TRBD1 (5 bases). This receptor was identified in a man aged 50 to 59 who received an inactivated influenza vaccine. The source material was PBMCs from blood, sampled on the day of vaccination. Here the CDR3 reads CASADKPYGYTF. The CDR3, as DNA: TGTGCCAGTGCGGACAAACCCTATGGCTACACCTTC.